Each of the 27 T cell receptor beta chains below was sequenced from the same sample in a study of blood T cell repertoires in COVID-19. Some clones are missing from TCRdb's copy, which holds only in-frame ones; the method was immunoSEQ multiplex PCR. The data contain about 120,000 clones, more than 80% of them singletons. Material for sequencing was peripheral blood. The receptors stem from a man in his sixties or seventies with active or convalescent COVID-19.

Concerning this clone itself: The junction does not match germline at one end; this may be a read error. This rearrangement joins TRBV28 to TRBJ2-7, with 7 bases identical to TRBD1. This CDR3 is 11 amino acids long. CDR1 and CDR2 from the germline V gene are MDHEN and SYDVKM. The CDR3 region has the DNA TGTGCCAGCAGTTTATCCGGGACAGCGGACTTC. Translated: CASSLSGTADF.

The V and J genes are TRBV18 and TRBJ1-5, with TRBD1 matching over 7 bases. Germline V gives CDR1 KGHSH, CDR2 LQKENI. The ends lost 5 bases at V and 0 bases at J; junction bases unmatched: 10. The CDR3 covers 17 residues. CDR3 in amino acids: CASSVPGQRNSNQPQHF. The CDR3 DNA follows: TGTGCCAGCTCAGTCCCGGGACAGAGGAATAGCAATCAGCCCCAGCATTTT.

The rearrangement links TRBV5-1 to TRBJ2-2, with D tentatively TRBD2 (6 bases). V lost 0 bases and J lost 2, with 11 bases in between. The CDR3 has 16 residues. Germline values: CDR1 SGHRS, CDR2 YFSETQ. The DNA of the CDR3 is TGCGCCAGCAGCTTGGGCTCGGGACTTAACACCGGGGAGCTGTTTTTT. Its protein is CASSLGSGLNTGELFF.

The rearrangement uses TRBV18 and TRBJ1-1; 10 bases agree with TRBD1. CDR1 is KGHSH and CDR2 is LQKENI in the germline V gene. The CDR3 runs to 14 residues. Trimming removed 5 bases from V and 1 base from J; junction bases left unmatched: 1. In DNA form, the CDR3 reads TGTGCCAGCTCAGGACAGGGGGGGAACACTGAAGCTTTCTTT. Translated, it gives CASSGQGGNTEAFF.

The chain employs TRBV5-1 and TRBJ2-1; possibly TRBD1 for D (7 bases). The CDR3 consists of 16 residues. Germline values: CDR1 SGHRS, CDR2 YFSETQ. The V end was cut by 1 base, the J end by 4 bases, with 15 bases between. CDR3 in amino acids: CASSLFPPGGYNEQFF. Here the CDR3 DNA reads TGCGCCAGCAGCTTGTTTCCGCCAGGGGGGTACAATGAGCAGTTCTTC.

The CDR3 region is CASRPMGQGVGEAFF. CDR3 bases: TGTGCCAGCAGGCCAATGGGACAGGGGGTGGGTGAAGCTTTCTTT. The rearrangement joins TRBV6-5 to TRBJ1-1; 11 nucleotides align to TRBD1. After removal of 6 bases from V and 7 bases from J, the junction contained 10 bases not matched to a gene. The V gene's germline CDR1 is MNHEY and CDR2 SVGAGI. This CDR3 contains 15 residues.

This clone was seen only a few times. The chain has TRBV4-1 and TRBJ2-2; possibly TRBD2 for D (5 bases). The V end lost 4 bases, the J end lost 5 bases, and 14 bases lay between the germline ends. This CDR3 comprises 15 residues. In germline, CDR1 is MGHRA, CDR2 YSYEKL. CDR3 protein: CASSPRTASTGELFF. The DNA for the CDR3 is TGCGCCAGCAGCCCGCGGACTGCGAGTACCGGGGAGCTGTTTTTT.

V is TRBV9 and J is TRBJ2-7, with D possibly matching TRBD2 (6 bases). The germline CDR1 and CDR2 sequences are SGDLS and YYNGEE. With 0 bases removed from V and 6 bases from J, the gap between germline ends came to 10 bases. This CDR3 region has 13 residues. This chain's CDR3 is CASSVGGTVEQYF. In DNA form, the CDR3 reads TGTGCCAGCAGCGTAGGCGGGACGGTCGAGCAGTACTTC. The whole variable domain, filled in from reference TRBV9 and TRBJ2-7, reads DSGVTQTPKHLITATGQRVTLRCSPRSGDLSVYWYQQSLDQGLQFLIQYYNGEERAKGNILERFSAQQFPDLHSELNLSSLELGDSALYFCASSVGGTVEQYFGPGTRLTVT.

In the case of this clone: At one boundary the junction diverges from the germline segment, which might be a read error. This chain uses TRBV10-1 with TRBJ2-7; the match to TRBD1 covers 8 bases. This CDR3 has 11 residues. In germline, CDR1 is WNHNN, CDR2 SYGVQD (reference sequence). The CDR3 reads CASNGRGLAIF. The CDR3 nucleotides are TGCGCCAGCAACGGCAGGGGGCTAGCAATCTTC.

This rearrangement joins TRBV28 to TRBJ1-2; 8 bases agree with TRBD1. V shed 7 bases, J shed 7 bases, and the junction held 14 bases outside the gene matches. This CDR3 has 15 amino acids. Germline V gene lookup returns CDR1 MDHEN and CDR2 SYDVKM. This chain's CDR3 is CASNLPNNRGAGYTF. The CDR3 DNA reads as TGTGCCAGCAACCTTCCCAACAACAGGGGGGCTGGCTACACCTTC.

The rearrangement links TRBV27 to TRBJ1-1, with TRBD1 identical over 7 bases. V trimming: 3 bases; J trimming: 1 base; junction bases outside the gene matches: 5. Germline V gene sequence: CDR1 MNHEY, CDR2 SMNVEV (reference sequence). CDR3 length equals 15 residues. CDR3 bases: TGTGCCAGCAGTTTGGGGACAGTGCGGAACACTGAAGCTTTCTTT. This encodes CASSLGTVRNTEAFF.

CDR3 in DNA: TGTGCCAGCAGCTTAAAACAGGGAACCGGGGAGCTGTTTTTT. It translates to CASSLKQGTGELFF. This chain connects TRBV7-9 to TRBJ2-2, with a possible D match to TRBD1 (6 bases). The length of the CDR3 is 14 residues. Germline CDR1 SEHNR, CDR2 FQNEAQ (reference sequence). Between the trimmed V and J ends, which lost 2 bases and 5 bases, there was a span of 9 bases.

This chain uses TRBV30 with TRBJ1-6; tentative D call: TRBD1 (6 bases). The CDR3 contains 16 residues. CDR1 and CDR2 from the germline V gene are GTSNPN and SVGIG (reference sequence). V was cut by 0 bases and J by 3 bases, with 12 bases left in between. The CDR3 sequence: CAWSVQGQLYNSPLHF. In nucleotides, the CDR3 is TGTGCCTGGAGTGTACAAGGACAGCTCTATAATTCACCCCTCCACTTT.

This clone was seen only once. The V call is TRBV11-2, the J call TRBJ1-6; 7 bases line up with TRBD1. V lost 5 bases, J lost 7 bases, and 8 bases stayed unmatched. Germline V CDR1 and CDR2: SGHAT, FQNNGV. CDR3 length: 15 amino acids. DNA of the CDR3: TGTGCCAGCAGCGTCAGGACAGGCGGAAATTCACCCCTCCACTTT. This codes for CASSVRTGGNSPLHF.

The chain carries TRBV12-3 or TRBV12-4 and TRBJ1-1; 7 bases align to TRBD1. The ends lost 5 bases at V and 1 base at J; junction bases unmatched: 1. The CDR3 covers 13 residues. The CDR3 sequence is CASSQGENTEAFF. Here the CDR3 DNA reads TGTGCCAGCAGTCAGGGGGAGAACACTGAAGCTTTCTTT.

The rearrangement joins TRBV3-1 (or the pseudogene TRBV3-2) to TRBJ1-2; D is perhaps TRBD1 (6 bases). The CDR3 has 15 amino acids. V shed 2 bases and J shed 4 bases, with 14 bases lying between them. Germline loops: CDR1 LGHDT, CDR2 YNNKEL (reference sequence). The CDR3 spells CASSQFTGTSYGYTF. CDR3 DNA sequence: TGTGCCAGCAGCCAATTCACAGGGACGAGCTATGGCTACACCTTC.

This chain joins TRBV30 and TRBJ1-5; 9 bases line up with TRBD1. V shed 2 bases, J shed 3 bases, and the junction held 5 bases outside the gene matches. The CDR3 consists of 15 residues. Germline CDR1 is GTSNPN and CDR2 is SVGIG (reference sequence). CDR3 bases: TGTGCCTGGAGTAGGCGGGACAGGGACAATCAGCCCCAGCATTTT. This gives the protein CAWSRRDRDNQPQHF.

The V gene is TRBV4-1, the J gene TRBJ2-1, with a possible D match to TRBD2 (5 bases). Trimming removed 0 bases from V and 8 bases from J, with 17 bases in between. The CDR3 covers 16 residues. Germline V gene sequence: CDR1 MGHRA, CDR2 YSYEKL. The CDR3 region is CASSQDRASSADEQFF. The DNA of the CDR3 is TGCGCCAGCAGCCAAGACCGGGCTAGCTCGGCCGATGAGCAGTTCTTC.

This sequence joins TRBV3-1 (or the pseudogene TRBV3-2) and TRBJ2-7; 8 bases are shared with TRBD1. V trimming: 1 base; J trimming: 2 bases; junction bases outside the gene matches: 4. The CDR3 totals 15 residues. Germline V gene sequence: CDR1 LGHDT, CDR2 YNNKEL (reference sequence). The CDR3 protein is CASSQVTRGPYEQYF. The CDR3 DNA sequence: TGTGCCAGCAGCCAAGTGACCAGGGGGCCCTACGAGCAGTACTTC.

The V gene is TRBV18, the J gene TRBJ2-7, with 7 bases identical to TRBD2. CDR3 length: 14 amino acids. The V gene end was trimmed by 2 bases and the J gene end by 3 bases; junction bases not matched to a gene: 4. Germline loops: CDR1 KGHSH, CDR2 LQKENI. This CDR3 reads CASSPGRERYEQYF. In DNA, the CDR3 is TGTGCCAGCTCACCAGGGCGGGAGCGCTACGAGCAGTACTTC.

V usage is TRBV5-6 and J usage is TRBJ2-7, with 8 bases identical to TRBD1. J gave up 6 bases and V 2 bases, and 10 bases lay outside the gene matches. Germline-derived CDR1 and CDR2 are SGHDT and YYEEEE. The length of the CDR3 is 15 residues. The CDR3 protein is CASSFNRGFTGEQYF. CDR3 in DNA: TGTGCCAGCAGCTTTAACAGGGGGTTCACCGGCGAGCAGTACTTC.

This clone was seen a few times. The rearrangement links TRBV11-2 to TRBJ1-4; TRBD1 agrees at 10 bases. The CDR3 has 14 amino acids. V lost 5 bases, J lost 8 bases, and 5 bases stayed unmatched. The germline CDR1 and CDR2 sequences are SGHAT and FQNNGV. CDR3 DNA sequence: TGTGCCAGCAGCCCCGGGACAGGGGTCGAAAAACTGTTTTTT. It codes for CASSPGTGVEKLFF.

V and J are TRBV28 and TRBJ2-1; TRBD2 aligns across 7 bases. The CDR3 consists of 14 residues. Germline V gene data show CDR1 as MDHEN and CDR2 as SYDVKM. The V and J ends lost 5 bases and 9 bases, in that order; junction bases with no gene match: 10. CDR3 residues: CASSRGGAGSEQFF. The CDR3 DNA reads as TGTGCCAGCAGTCGGGGAGGGGCAGGGAGTGAGCAGTTCTTC.

The chain combines TRBV4-2 with TRBJ2-2; TRBD2 matches at 14 bases. The V and J ends lost 4 bases and 0 bases, in that order; junction bases with no gene match: 7. The CDR3 loop spans 19 amino acids. The germline gives CDR1 LGHNA, CDR2 YNFKEQ. CDR3 residues: CASSRDRTSGRTNTGELFF. As DNA, the CDR3 is TGTGCCAGCAGCCGCGACAGGACTAGCGGGAGGACGAACACCGGGGAGCTGTTTTTT.

The CDR3 here is CASSQDFPNSNYGYTF. CDR3 sequence (DNA): TGTGCCAGCAGCCAAGATTTCCCTAATTCTAACTATGGCTACACCTTC. The chain combines TRBV4-2 with TRBJ1-2; D is undetermined. The V and J ends lost 0 bases and 0 bases respectively, with 11 bases between them. Germline loops: CDR1 LGHNA, CDR2 YNFKEQ. The CDR3 loop spans 16 amino acids.

This sequence joins TRBV7-6 and TRBJ2-1; D is ambiguous. This CDR3 is built from 16 residues. The ends were cut back, 6 bases at V and 0 bases at J, with 15 bases in the middle. The germline V gene encodes CDR1 SGHVS and CDR2 FNYEAQ. The CDR3 DNA sequence: TGTGCCAGCAGTCCGAGGCACGCCAGCTCCTACAATGAGCAGTTCTTC. This translates into CASSPRHASSYNEQFF. Filled out from reference TRBV7-6 and TRBJ2-1, the complete variable domain reads GAGVSQSPRYKVTKRGQDVALRCDPISGHVSLYWYRQALGQGPEFLTYFNYEAQQDKSGLPNDRFSAERPEGSISTLTIQRTEQRDSAMYRCASSPRHASSYNEQFFGPGTRLTVL.

CDR3 nucleotide sequence: TGTGCCAGCAGTTCACAGGTGAACACTGAAGCTTTCTTT. This codes for CASSSQVNTEAFF. The chain joins TRBV27 to TRBJ1-1; possible D gene TRBD1, 5 bases. The V end was cut by 4 bases, the J end by 0 bases, with 6 bases between. This CDR3 region has 13 residues. Germline V gene lookup returns CDR1 MNHEY and CDR2 SMNVEV (reference sequence).